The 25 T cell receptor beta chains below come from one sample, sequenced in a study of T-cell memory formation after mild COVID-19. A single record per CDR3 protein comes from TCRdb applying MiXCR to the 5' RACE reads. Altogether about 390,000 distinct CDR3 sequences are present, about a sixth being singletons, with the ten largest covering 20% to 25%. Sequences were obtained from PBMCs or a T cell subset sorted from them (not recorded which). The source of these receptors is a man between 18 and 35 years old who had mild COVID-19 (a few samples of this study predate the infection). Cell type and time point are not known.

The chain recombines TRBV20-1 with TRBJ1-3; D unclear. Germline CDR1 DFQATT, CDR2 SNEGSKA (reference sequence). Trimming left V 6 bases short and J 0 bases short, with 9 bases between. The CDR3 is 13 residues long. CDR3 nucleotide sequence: TGCAGTGCCCCTGACGGCTCTGGAAACACCATATATTTT. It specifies CSAPDGSGNTIYF.

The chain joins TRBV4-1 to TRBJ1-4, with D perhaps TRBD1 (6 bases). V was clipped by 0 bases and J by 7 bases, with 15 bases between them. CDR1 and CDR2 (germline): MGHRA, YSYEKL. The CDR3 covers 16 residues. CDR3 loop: CASSQEVQGGGEKLFF. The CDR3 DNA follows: TGCGCCAGCAGCCAAGAAGTTCAAGGAGGGGGTGAAAAACTGTTTTTT.

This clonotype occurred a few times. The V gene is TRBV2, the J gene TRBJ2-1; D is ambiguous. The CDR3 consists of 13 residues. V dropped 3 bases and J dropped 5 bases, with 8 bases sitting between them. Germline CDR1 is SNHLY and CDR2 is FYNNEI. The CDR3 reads CASSDYSNNEQFF. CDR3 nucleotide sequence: TGTGCCAGCAGTGATTACTCGAACAATGAGCAGTTCTTC.

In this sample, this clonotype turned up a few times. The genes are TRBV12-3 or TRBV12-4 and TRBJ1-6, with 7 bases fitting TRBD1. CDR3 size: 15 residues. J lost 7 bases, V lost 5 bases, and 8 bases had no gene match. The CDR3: CASSPPTGSNSPLHF. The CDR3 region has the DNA TGTGCCAGCAGTCCCCCGACAGGGTCGAATTCACCCCTCCACTTT.

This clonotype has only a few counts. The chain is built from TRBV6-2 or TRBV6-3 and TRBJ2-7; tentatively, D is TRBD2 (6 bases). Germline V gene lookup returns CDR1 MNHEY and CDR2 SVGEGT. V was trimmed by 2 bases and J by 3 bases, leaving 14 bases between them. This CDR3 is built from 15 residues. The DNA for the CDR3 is TGTGCCAGCAGTTACGGGGGGACGCTCAACTACGAGCAGTACGTC. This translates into CASSYGGTLNYEQYV.

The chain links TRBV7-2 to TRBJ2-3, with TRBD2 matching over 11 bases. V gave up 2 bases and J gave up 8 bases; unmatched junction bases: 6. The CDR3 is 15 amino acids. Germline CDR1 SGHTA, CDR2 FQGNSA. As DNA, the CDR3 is TGTGCCAGCAGCTTACTAGCGGGGGGAGTAGGTACGCAGTATTTT. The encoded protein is CASSLLAGGVGTQYF.

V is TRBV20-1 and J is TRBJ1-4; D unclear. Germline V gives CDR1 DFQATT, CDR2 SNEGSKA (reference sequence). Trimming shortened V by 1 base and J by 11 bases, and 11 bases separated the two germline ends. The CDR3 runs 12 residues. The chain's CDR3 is CSARGPAGKLFF. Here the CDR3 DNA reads TGCAGTGCTAGAGGGCCAGCCGGCAAACTGTTTTTT.

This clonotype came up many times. CDR3 residues: CASSQETFPSTDTQYF. As DNA, the CDR3 is TGCGCCAGCAGCCAAGAAACCTTCCCTAGCACAGATACGCAGTATTTT. The chain recombines TRBV4-1 with TRBJ2-3; no reliable D call. The CDR3 spans 16 residues. Germline assignment: CDR1 MGHRA and CDR2 YSYEKL. V lost 0 bases and J lost 0, with 10 bases in between.

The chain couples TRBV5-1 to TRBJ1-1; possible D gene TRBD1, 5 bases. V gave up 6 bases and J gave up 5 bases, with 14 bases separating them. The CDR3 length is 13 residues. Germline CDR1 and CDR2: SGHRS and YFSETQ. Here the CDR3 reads CASKTAEGTEAFF. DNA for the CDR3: TGCGCCAGCAAGACAGCAGAGGGGACTGAAGCTTTCTTT.

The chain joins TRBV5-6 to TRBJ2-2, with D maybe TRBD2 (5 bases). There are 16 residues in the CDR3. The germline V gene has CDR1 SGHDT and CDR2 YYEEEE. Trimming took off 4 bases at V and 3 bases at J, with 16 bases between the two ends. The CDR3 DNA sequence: TGTGCCAGCAGCCCGCCGAGGGCTGAGGACACCGGGGAGCTGTTTTTT. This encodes CASSPPRAEDTGELFF.

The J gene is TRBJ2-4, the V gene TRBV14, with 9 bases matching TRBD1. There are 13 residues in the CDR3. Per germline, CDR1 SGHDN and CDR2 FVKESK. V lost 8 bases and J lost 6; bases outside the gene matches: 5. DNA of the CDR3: TGTGCCAGCCGCTCGGGACAGGGAAACATTCAGTACTTC. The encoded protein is CASRSGQGNIQYF.

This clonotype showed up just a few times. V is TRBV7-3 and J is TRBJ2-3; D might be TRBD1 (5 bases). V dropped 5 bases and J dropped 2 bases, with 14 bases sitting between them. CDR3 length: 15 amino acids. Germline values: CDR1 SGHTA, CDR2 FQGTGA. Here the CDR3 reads CASSPNGHLTDTQYF. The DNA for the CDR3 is TGTGCCAGCAGCCCTAACGGACATCTCACAGATACGCAGTATTTT.

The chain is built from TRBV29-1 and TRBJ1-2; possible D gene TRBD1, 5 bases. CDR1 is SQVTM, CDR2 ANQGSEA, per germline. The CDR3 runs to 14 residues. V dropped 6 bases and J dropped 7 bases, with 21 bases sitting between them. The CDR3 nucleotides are TGCAGCGTCGGAGGATGGCAGGGCCTCTCTGGCTACACCTTC. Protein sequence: CSVGGWQGLSGYTF. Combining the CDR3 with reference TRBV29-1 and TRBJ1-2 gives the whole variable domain SAVISQKPSRDICQRGTSLTIQCQVDSQVTMMFWYRQQPGQSLTLIATANQGSEATYESGFVIDKFPISRPNLTFSTLTVSNMSPEDSSIYLCSVGGWQGLSGYTFGSGTRLTVV.

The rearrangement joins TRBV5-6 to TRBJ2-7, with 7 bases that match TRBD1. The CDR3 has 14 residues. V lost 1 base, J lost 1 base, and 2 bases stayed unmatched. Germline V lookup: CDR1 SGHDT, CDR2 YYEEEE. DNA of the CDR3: TGTGCCAGCAGCTTGTTGGGACAGTCCTACGAGCAGTACGTC. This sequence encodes CASSLLGQSYEQYV.

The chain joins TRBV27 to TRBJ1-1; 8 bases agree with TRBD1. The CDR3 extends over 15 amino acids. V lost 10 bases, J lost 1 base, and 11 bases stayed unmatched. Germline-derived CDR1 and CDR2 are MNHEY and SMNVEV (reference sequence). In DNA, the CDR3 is TGTGCCACCGCCATGGCAGGGGGCGGGAACACTGAAGCTTTCTTT. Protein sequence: CATAMAGGGNTEAFF.

As DNA, the CDR3 is TGTGCCAGCAGCTTGACAGAGAGCAGCTCCTACGAGCAGTACTTC. Its translation: CASSLTESSSYEQYF. The chain has TRBV27 and TRBJ2-7; D is perhaps TRBD1 (5 bases). The V end was cut by 6 bases, the J end by 0 bases, with 15 bases between. The CDR3 consists of 15 residues. CDR1 MNHEY and CDR2 SMNVEV come from the germline V gene (reference sequence).

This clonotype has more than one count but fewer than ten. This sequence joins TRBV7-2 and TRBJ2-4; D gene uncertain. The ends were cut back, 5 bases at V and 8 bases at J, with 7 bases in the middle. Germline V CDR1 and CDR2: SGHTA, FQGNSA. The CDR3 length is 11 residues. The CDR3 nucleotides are TGTGCCAGCAGCATATGGGACATTCAGTACTTC. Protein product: CASSIWDIQYF. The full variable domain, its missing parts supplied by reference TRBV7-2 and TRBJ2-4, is GAGVSQSPSNKVTEKGKDVELRCDPISGHTALYWYRQSLGQGLEFLIYFQGNSAPDKSGLPSDRFSAERTGGSVSTLTIQRTQQEDSAVYLCASSIWDIQYFGAGTRLSVL.

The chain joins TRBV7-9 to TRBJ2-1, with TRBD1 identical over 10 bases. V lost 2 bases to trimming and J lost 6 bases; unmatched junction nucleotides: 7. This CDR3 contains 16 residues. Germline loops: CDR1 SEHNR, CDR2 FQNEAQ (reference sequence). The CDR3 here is CASSLPRQGAGNEQFF. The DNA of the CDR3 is TGTGCCAGCAGCTTACCCCGACAGGGGGCGGGCAATGAGCAGTTCTTC.

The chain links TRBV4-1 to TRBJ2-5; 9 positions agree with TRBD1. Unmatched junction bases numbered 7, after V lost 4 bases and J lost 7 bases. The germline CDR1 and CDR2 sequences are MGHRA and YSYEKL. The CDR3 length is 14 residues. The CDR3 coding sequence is TGCGCCAGCAGCCGAGGGGACAGGGCGGCGACCCAGTACTTC. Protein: CASSRGDRAATQYF.

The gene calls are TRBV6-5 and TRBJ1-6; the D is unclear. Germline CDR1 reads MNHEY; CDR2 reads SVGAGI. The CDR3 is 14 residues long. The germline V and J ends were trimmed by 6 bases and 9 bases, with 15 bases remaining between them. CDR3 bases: TGTGCCAGCAGCTCGGACTGGGAAGGTTCACCCCTCCACTTT. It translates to CASSSDWEGSPLHF.

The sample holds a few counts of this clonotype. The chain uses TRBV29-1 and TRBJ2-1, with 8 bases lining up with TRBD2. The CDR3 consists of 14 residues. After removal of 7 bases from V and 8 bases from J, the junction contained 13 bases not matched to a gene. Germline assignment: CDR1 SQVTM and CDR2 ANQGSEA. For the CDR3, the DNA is TGCAGCGAAATAGCGGGGAGCTCTAGGGATGAGCAGTTCTTC. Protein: CSEIAGSSRDEQFF.

CDR3 nucleotide sequence: TGCAGTGCTAGAGGAGACGGGGGGCGGGAAGAGACCCAGTACTTC. Residues: CSARGDGGREETQYF. The V and J genes are TRBV20-1 and TRBJ2-5; a possible D gene is TRBD2 (7 bases). The CDR3 has 15 residues. V gave up 1 base and J gave up 3 bases, with 15 bases separating them. Germline V gene lookup returns CDR1 DFQATT and CDR2 SNEGSKA (reference sequence).

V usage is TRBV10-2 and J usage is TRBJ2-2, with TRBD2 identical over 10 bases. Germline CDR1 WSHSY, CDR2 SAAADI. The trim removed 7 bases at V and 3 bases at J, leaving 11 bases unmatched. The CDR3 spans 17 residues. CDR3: CASIRARTSGYTGELFF. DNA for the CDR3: TGCGCCAGCATCCGCGCTCGGACTAGCGGATACACCGGGGAGCTGTTTTTT.

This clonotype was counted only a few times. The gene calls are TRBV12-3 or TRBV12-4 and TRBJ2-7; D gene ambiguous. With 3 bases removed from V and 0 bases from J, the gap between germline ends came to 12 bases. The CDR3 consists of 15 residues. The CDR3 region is CASSFGGTSSYEQYV. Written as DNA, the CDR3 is TGTGCCAGCAGTTTTGGTGGAACCAGCTCCTACGAGCAGTACGTC.

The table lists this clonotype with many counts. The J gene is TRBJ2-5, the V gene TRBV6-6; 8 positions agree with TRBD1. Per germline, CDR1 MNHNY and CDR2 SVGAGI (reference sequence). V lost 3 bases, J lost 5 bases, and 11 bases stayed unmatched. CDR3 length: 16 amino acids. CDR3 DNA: TGTGCCAGCAGTTATGGTACCAGGGGGCTGGCGGAGACCCAGTACTTC. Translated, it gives CASSYGTRGLAETQYF.